These T cell receptor beta chains were read from a single sample in a study of OX40 agonist ivuxolimab in advanced cancers. Measured with immunoSEQ multiplex PCR; TCRdb has only the in-frame clones, and not every one. The table records 57,000 or so clones, roughly nine tenths of them present only once. Sequencing was performed on CD4+ or CD8+ T cells sorted from blood, taken in a trial of the OX40 agonist ivuxolimab. Receptors were obtained from an adult with an advanced solid tumor such as melanoma, head and neck, liver or kidney cancer. Both conserved end residues are part of each CDR3. Each record gives: D gene, V gene, CDR3 length, clone size, J gene, CDR3 DNA, CDR3 protein. D genes are given only for firm matches. Only part of the rows carry a size: once, few, many, or a class if the clone is expanded.

>TRBD1|TRBV15|16|once|TRBJ2-5
TGTGCCACCAGCGTACGTACAGGGACAGTGTCTGAGACCCAGTACTTC
CATSVRTGTVSETQYF
>.|TRBV7-9|12|.|TRBJ2-1
TGTGCCAGCAGCTTAGAGGACAATGAGCAGTTCTTC
CASSLEDNEQFF
>.|TRBV27|13|.|TRBJ2-3
TGTGCCAGCAGACACAGGGGCACAGATACGCAGTATTTT
CASRHRGTDTQYF
>.|TRBV7-9|14|.|TRBJ2-7
TGTGCCAGCAGCTCCCCGGGGAGAACCTACGAGCAGTACTTC
CASSSPGRTYEQYF
>TRBD2|TRBV9|15|.|TRBJ2-3
TGTGCCAGCAGCGGCGGTAGCGGGAGTACAGATACGCAGTATTTT
CASSGGSGSTDTQYF
>.|TRBV5-1|14|.|TRBJ2-1
TGCGCCAGCAATCCGGAAAGCTCCTACAATGAGCAGTTCTTC
CASNPESSYNEQFF
>TRBD1|TRBV7-9|15|.|TRBJ1-3
TGTGCCAGCAGTTTTGACAGGGTCTCTGGAAACACCATATATTTT
CASSFDRVSGNTIYF
>.|TRBV6-5|15|.|TRBJ1-1
TGTGCCAGCAGTTACGCAGGGGCCGCGAACACTGAAGCTTTCTTT
CASSYAGAANTEAFF
>.|TRBV29-1|11|.|TRBJ1-1
TGCAGCGTTGAGGAGGGAGTTGAAGCTTTCTTT
CSVEEGVEAFF
>TRBD2|TRBV11-2|14|.|TRBJ2-3
TGTGCCAGCAGCTTTACTAGCGGCACAGATACGCAGTATTTT
CASSFTSGTDTQYF
>.|TRBV29-1|15|.|TRBJ2-5
TGCAGCCCCCCTCCAGGGGCCGGGGACCAAGAGACCCAGTACTTC
CSPPPGAGDQETQYF
>.|TRBV2|13|.|TRBJ1-2
TGTGCCAGCAGGCCAGGATCCAACTATGGCTACACCTTC
CASRPGSNYGYTF
>.|TRBV2|11|.|TRBJ1-1
TGTGCCAGCAGTGAAGAGCTTGAAGCTTTCTTT
CASSEELEAFF
>.|TRBV30|14|.|TRBJ2-7
TGTGCCTGGAGTGCCGGACACGGAGCCTACGAGCAGTACTTC
CAWSAGHGAYEQYF
>.|TRBV7-8|16|once|TRBJ1-5
TGTGCCAGCAGCTTCGACCGGACTGGGGGGAATCAGCCCCAGCATTTT
CASSFDRTGGNQPQHF
>.|TRBV4-1|15|.|TRBJ1-3
TGCGCCAGCAGCCACAGCCGGGCTTATGGGAACACCATATATTTT
CASSHSRAYGNTIYF
>.|TRBV19|17|.|TRBJ2-1
TGTGCCAGTAGTGATGATGCAGGGTTTGGGATCTCCAATGAGCAGTTCTTC
CASSDDAGFGISNEQFF
>TRBD2|TRBV9|16|.|TRBJ2-7
TGTGCCAGCAGCGTAGGCGGACTAGCGGGCACCTACGAGCAGTACTTC
CASSVGGLAGTYEQYF
>TRBD1|TRBV6-6|14|.|TRBJ1-2
TGTGCCAGCATTGACAGGGTTGATAGCTATGGCTACACCTTC
CASIDRVDSYGYTF
>.|TRBV6-5|13|.|TRBJ2-7
TGTGCCAGCAGTAAAGGTGTCAACTACGAGCAGTACTTC
CASSKGVNYEQYF
>.|TRBV7-7|13|.|TRBJ2-3
TGTGCTAGCAGCTTCCAAGCGGGAGATACGCAGTATTTT
CASSFQAGDTQYF
>.|TRBV9|13|.|TRBJ1-1
TGTGCCAGCAGCGTAAAGAGTGGAACTGAAGCTTTCTTT
CASSVKSGTEAFF
>.|TRBV11-2|17|.|TRBJ2-6
TGTGCCAGCAGCGCCCGTTTGGCTCGCTCTGGGGCCAACGTCCTGACTTTC
CASSARLARSGANVLTF
>.|TRBV6-5|15|.|TRBJ2-5
TGTGCCAGCAGTTACGGTAATAACCTGGGAGAGACCCAGTACTTC
CASSYGNNLGETQYF
>TRBD1|TRBV29-1|15|.|TRBJ2-3
TGCAGCCTTTTGGTAGCAGGGGGAGCCACAGATACGCAGTATTTT
CSLLVAGGATDTQYF
>.|TRBV7-2|16|.|TRBJ2-2
TGTGCCAGCAGCTTAAATAGGCCTAGAGGGGTCGGGGAGCTGTTTTTT
CASSLNRPRGVGELFF
>.|TRBV5-8|16|.|TRBJ2-3
TGTGCCAGCAGCCGGGTGGACTACAGAGGCACAGATACGCAGTATTTT
CASSRVDYRGTDTQYF
>.|TRBV18|13|.|TRBJ2-7
TGTGCCAGCTCACCTGCGGGCGGGTACGAGCAGTACTTC
CASSPAGGYEQYF
>TRBD2|TRBV27|16|once|TRBJ2-2
TGTGCCAGCACAAAACTAGCGGGAGCTGACACCGGGGAGCTGTTTTTT
CASTKLAGADTGELFF
>.|TRBV2|12|.|TRBJ2-7
TGTGCCAGCAGTGACGGCTCCTACGAGCAGTACTTC
CASSDGSYEQYF
>.|TRBV30|12|once|TRBJ1-6
TGTGCCTGGAGTGTTCAGTCTTCACCCCTCCACTTT
CAWSVQSSPLHF
>.|TRBV21-1|14|.|TRBJ2-7
TGTGCCAGCAGCAACCGGGACAGGGTGTTCGAGCAGTACTTC
CASSNRDRVFEQYF
>TRBD2|TRBV5-6|16|.|TRBJ2-6
TGTGCCAGCAGCCTACTAGCGCTGGCTGGGGCCAACGTCCTGACTTTC
CASSLLALAGANVLTF
>.|TRBV15|14|.|TRBJ2-1
TGTGCCACCAGCAGAGGGGGGAACTACAATGAGCAGTTCTTC
CATSRGGNYNEQFF
>.|TRBV5-6|15|few|TRBJ1-2
TGTGCCAGCACCCCGTCCGGTCGAGGGTCCTATGGCTACACCTTC
CASTPSGRGSYGYTF
>TRBD2|TRBV7-9|16|.|TRBJ2-5
TGTGCCAGCAGCTCGACTAGCGGGAGGGCCGGGGAGACCCAGTACTTC
CASSSTSGRAGETQYF
>TRBD2|TRBV19|17|once|TRBJ2-1
TGTGCCAGTAGTATAGTAGCGGGAGGCCAAGACTACAATGAGCAGTTCTTC
CASSIVAGGQDYNEQFF
>.|TRBV7-2|13|.|TRBJ2-2
TGTGCCAGCAGCCTCTCGCAGGGTCGTGAGCTGTTTTTT
CASSLSQGRELFF
>.|TRBV6-5|16|.|TRBJ2-1
TGTGCCAGCAGTTATGTCACGGTGAGATCCTACAATGAGCAGTTCTTC
CASSYVTVRSYNEQFF
>TRBD1|TRBV18|12|few|TRBJ2-7
TGTGCCAGCTCCCCGACAGGGGACGAGCAGTACTTC
CASSPTGDEQYF
>TRBD1|TRBV4-1|16|few|TRBJ1-1
TGCGCCAGCAGCCAAGCTGGACAGGGAATGAACACTGAAGCTTTCTTT
CASSQAGQGMNTEAFF
>TRBD1|TRBV5-1|14|.|TRBJ2-2
TGCGCCAGCAGCAGTATGACAGGGGAAGGGGAGCTGTTTTTT
CASSSMTGEGELFF
>.|TRBV10-3|13|.|TRBJ1-2
TGTGCCATCAGTGACCTCGGCGGCTATGGCTACACCTTC
CAISDLGGYGYTF